The TCR beta chain under discussion was sequenced for a study of Ad26.COV2.S vaccination and SARS-CoV-2 variants. On the study more broadly: In the COV1001 trial, the donor was in the Ad26.COV2.S arm. Participants got Ad26.COV2.S intramuscularly, once or twice 56 days apart.

Points from the study as a whole: After vaccination, substantial breadth of spike-specific CD8+ and CD4+ responses was reported. Breadth and depth estimates from TCRs may understate total T cell responses.

Clones were sequenced by immunoSEQ multiplex PCR, and TCRdb holds only the in-frame ones, with some missing. Counted here are approximately 410,000 clones, 88% occurring once; the ten biggest clones make up approximately 4%. Treatment meaning: around 19 received Ad26.COV2.S at low or high dose, single or two shots; about 5 received placebo; per-sample allocation not given. Samples came from day 63 after the first vaccine or placebo injection. For this clone: Its antigen is unknown.

The germline gives CDR1 SGHVS, CDR2 FNYEAQ. This CDR3 spans 17 amino acids. The V gene lost 3 bases and the J gene lost 0 bases, with 15 bases spanning the gap. Sequenced here: peripheral blood, sampled in a trial of Ad26.COV2.S vaccine versus placebo. The chain uses TRBV7-6 and TRBJ2-1; D unresolved. The sequence was collected from a person between 18 and 59 years old who received the Ad26.COV2.S COVID-19 vaccine or a placebo. CDR3: CASSLMGAVSSYNEQFF. CDR3 nucleotides: TGTGCCAGCAGCTTGATGGGCGCCGTGAGCTCCTACAATGAGCAGTTCTTC.